This T cell receptor beta chain was sequenced during a study of T cell repertoires in cytomegalovirus infection. TCRdb processed the reads anew with MiXCR; each CDR3 protein has one entry. The sample has roughly 130,000 distinct CDR3 sequences, under 30% seen once. V was pared by 6 bases and J by 8 bases, with 13 bases of the junction left unmatched. The germline V gene has CDR1 LNHDA and CDR2 SQIVND (reference sequence). The CDR3 is 15 amino acids. Concerning this clonotype itself: The antigen is unknown.

J is TRBJ1-1 and V is TRBV19; 9 positions match TRBD1. Sequenced input: PBMCs, sequenced either directly or after in vitro stimulation (not recorded which). This TCR was sampled from a human donor in good health (CMV status not recorded). Some clones in this sample may be carry-over from other donors' samples. The CDR3 region is CASSVPGQGMKEAFF. CDR3 nucleotide sequence: TGTGCCAGTAGCGTCCCGGGACAGGGTATGAAAGAAGCTTTCTTT.